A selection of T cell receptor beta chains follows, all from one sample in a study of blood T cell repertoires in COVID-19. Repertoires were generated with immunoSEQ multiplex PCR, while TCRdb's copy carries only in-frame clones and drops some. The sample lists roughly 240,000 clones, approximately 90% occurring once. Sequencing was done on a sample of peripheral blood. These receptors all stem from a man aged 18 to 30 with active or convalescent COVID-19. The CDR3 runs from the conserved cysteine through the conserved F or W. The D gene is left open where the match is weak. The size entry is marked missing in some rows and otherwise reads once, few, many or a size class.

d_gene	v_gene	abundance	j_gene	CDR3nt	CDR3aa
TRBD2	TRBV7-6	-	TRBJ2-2	TGTGCCAGCAGCTTAGAGGCTAGCGGCGCGAACACCGGGGAGCTGTTTTTT	CASSLEASGANTGELFF
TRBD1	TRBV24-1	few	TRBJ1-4	TGTGCCACCAGTGATTCCAGGGGGAGTGAAAAACTGTTTTTT	CATSDSRGSEKLFF
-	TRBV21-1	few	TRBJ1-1	TGTGCCAGCAGCAATCTCTCTGAAGCTTTCTTT	CASSNLSEAFF
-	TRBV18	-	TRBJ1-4	TGTGCCAGCTCACCGCTGCAGGGCGCAACTAATGAAAAACTGTTTTTT	CASSPLQGATNEKLFF
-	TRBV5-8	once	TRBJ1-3	TGTGCCAGCAGCTTGGTAGGGGATTCTGGAAACACCATATATTTT	CASSLVGDSGNTIYF
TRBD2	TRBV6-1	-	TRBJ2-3	TGTGCCAGCAGTGAAGTCCAGCGGGGGAGCACAGATACGCAGTATTTT	CASSEVQRGSTDTQYF
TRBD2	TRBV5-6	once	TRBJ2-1	TGTGCCAGCAGCCCGGGGCTAGCGGGAGGGGATGAGCAGTTCTTC	CASSPGLAGGDEQFF
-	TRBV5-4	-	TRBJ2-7	TGTGCCAGCAGCTCGGACACCCCCTACGAGCAGTACTTC	CASSSDTPYEQYF
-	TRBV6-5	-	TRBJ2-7	TGTGCCAGCAGTTTCCTCACAGGGGGGGAATACGAGCAGTACTTC	CASSFLTGGEYEQYF
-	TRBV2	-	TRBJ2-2	TGTGCCAGCACTACCGTCGGGGAAATCACCGGGGAGCTGTTTTTT	CASTTVGEITGELFF
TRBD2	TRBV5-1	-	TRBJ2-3	TGCGCCAGCAGCTTTAGGACTAGCGGGGGCGGAAGCACAGATACGCAGTATTTT	CASSFRTSGGGSTDTQYF
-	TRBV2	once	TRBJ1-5	TGTGCCAGCATGACAGGTGGGAGTCAGCCCCAGCATTTT	CASMTGGSQPQHF
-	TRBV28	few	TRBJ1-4	TGTGCCAGCAGCCAAATACAGACGCTCAATGAAAAACTGTTTTTT	CASSQIQTLNEKLFF
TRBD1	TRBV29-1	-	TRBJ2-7	TGCAGCGCAGGGACAGGGCACTACGAGCAGTACTTC	CSAGTGHYEQYF
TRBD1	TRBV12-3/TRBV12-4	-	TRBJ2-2	TGTGCCAGCAGGCAGGGGGCCGGGGAGCTGTTTTTT	CASRQGAGELFF
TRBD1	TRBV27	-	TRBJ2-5	TGTGCCAGCAGTTCACAGGGGGGGACCCAGTACTTC	CASSSQGGTQYF
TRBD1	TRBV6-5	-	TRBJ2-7	TGTGCCAGCAGCGTACAGGGGGTCTACGAGCAGTACTTC	CASSVQGVYEQYF
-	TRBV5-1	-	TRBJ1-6	TGCGCCAGCAGCTTGGACAGCTCCTATAATTCACCCCTCCACTTT	CASSLDSSYNSPLHF
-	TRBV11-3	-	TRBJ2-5	TGTGCCAGCACCGAAACAGGGAGAGAACAGACCCAGTACTTC	CASTETGREQTQYF
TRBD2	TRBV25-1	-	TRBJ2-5	TGTGCCAGCAGTAATTCCCTGGCTAGCGGGAGGAAGGAGACCCAGTACTTC	CASSNSLASGRKETQYF
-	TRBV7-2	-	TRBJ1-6	TGTGCCAGCCACGAGGGCAGTCTAAGCTCCTATAATTCACCCCTCCACTTT	CASHEGSLSSYNSPLHF
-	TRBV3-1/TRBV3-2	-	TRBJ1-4	TGTGCCAGCAGCCAAGGGTCAGGGAATGAAAAACTGTTTTTT	CASSQGSGNEKLFF
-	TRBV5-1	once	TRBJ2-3	TGCGCCAGCAGCTTGGGACAGGTTATCACAGATACGCAGTATTTT	CASSLGQVITDTQYF
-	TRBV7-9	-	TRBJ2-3	TGTGCCAGCAGCCCCGACGGGTGGGAGACAGATACGCAGTATTTT	CASSPDGWETDTQYF
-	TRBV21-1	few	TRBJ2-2	TGTGCCAGCATACTAGCGGGAGGGACCGGGGAGCTGTTTTTT	CASILAGGTGELFF
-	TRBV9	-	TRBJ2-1	TGTGCCAGCAGCGTCGGGACACACGCCTACAATGAGCAGTTCTTC	CASSVGTHAYNEQFF
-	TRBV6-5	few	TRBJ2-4	TGTGCCAGCAGTTACTCCGGGCTAGCGGCCAAAAACATTCAGTACTTC	CASSYSGLAAKNIQYF
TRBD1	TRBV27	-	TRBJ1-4	TGTGCCAGCAGTCCGATGACAGGGCATAATGAAAAACTGTTTTTT	CASSPMTGHNEKLFF
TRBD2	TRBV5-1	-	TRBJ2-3	TGCGCCAGCAGCATTAGCGGGCCTAGCACAGATACGCAGTATTTT	CASSISGPSTDTQYF
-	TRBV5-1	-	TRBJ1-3	TGCGCCAGCAGCCCCCAGGGGTTAACTGGAAACACCATATATTTT	CASSPQGLTGNTIYF
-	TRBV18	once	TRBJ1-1	TGTGCCAGCACCTGGACCACGGGGGACACTGAAGCTTTCTTT	CASTWTTGDTEAFF
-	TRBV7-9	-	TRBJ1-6	TGTGCCAGCAGCCCTGCCGGGATCTCAAATTCACCCCTCCACTTT	CASSPAGISNSPLHF
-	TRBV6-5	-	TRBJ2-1	TGTGCCAGCAGGGATATCCTAGGGCAGTTCTTC	CASRDILGQFF
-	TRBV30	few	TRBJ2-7	TGTGCCTGGAGTCCCGGGACTTACGAGCAGTACTTC	CAWSPGTYEQYF
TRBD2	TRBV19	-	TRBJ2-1	TGTGCCAGTAGTACCCCCGGCGGGGGGAGTTACTACAATGAGCAGTTCTTC	CASSTPGGGSYYNEQFF
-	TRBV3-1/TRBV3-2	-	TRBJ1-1	TGTGCCAGCAGCCAAGATCAGGGGACTGAAGCTTTCTTT	CASSQDQGTEAFF
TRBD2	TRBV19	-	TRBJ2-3	TGTGCCAGTAGTAAAGCCCTAGCGGGGGGGAAAGATACGCAGTATTTT	CASSKALAGGKDTQYF
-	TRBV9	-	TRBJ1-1	TGTGCCAGCAGCGTATTAGAGAACACTGAAGCTTTCTTT	CASSVLENTEAFF
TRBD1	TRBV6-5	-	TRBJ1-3	TGTGCCAGCAGTTACTCGAGTGGGGACAGCACCATATATTTT	CASSYSSGDSTIYF
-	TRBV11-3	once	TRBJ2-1	TGTGCCAGCAGCTTAGTTATAATTGAGCAGTTCTTC	CASSLVIIEQFF
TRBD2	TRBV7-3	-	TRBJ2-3	TGTGCCAGCAGCTATGCGGGGGGGACTAGGAGCACAGATACGCAGTATTTT	CASSYAGGTRSTDTQYF
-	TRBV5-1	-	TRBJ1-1	TGCGCCAGCAGCCCCCTGACCGGGGGGTCGATGGTCACTGAAGCTTTCTTT	CASSPLTGGSMVTEAFF
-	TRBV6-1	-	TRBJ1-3	TGTGCCAGCAGTGAAGCGGACAGAAGCTCTGGAAACACCATATATTTT	CASSEADRSSGNTIYF
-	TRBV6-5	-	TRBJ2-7	TGTGCCAGCGGGATGACAGTTCCCTACGAGCAGTACTTC	CASGMTVPYEQYF
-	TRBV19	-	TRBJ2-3	TGTGCCAGTAGTCCAGACACGGGGACGCAGTATTTT	CASSPDTGTQYF
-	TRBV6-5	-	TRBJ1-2	TGTGCCAGCAGTAAGGGCGGGGGCTACACCTTC	CASSKGGGYTF
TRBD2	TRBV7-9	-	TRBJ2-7	TGTGCCAGCAGCCGAGAAGGACTAGCGGGAGGGCTCGAGCAGTACTTC	CASSREGLAGGLEQYF